These T cell receptor beta chains were read from a single sample in a study of graft-versus-host responses after intestinal transplantation. Generated by immunoSEQ multiplex PCR, the TCRdb table keeps only in-frame clones and is missing some. Found here are roughly 12,000 clones, 65% to 80% of them singletons; the top ten hold around 34%. Sequences were derived from PBMCs, sampled nearly 500 days after intestinal transplant. Receptor source: a human patient who received an intestinal transplant, so some T cells may come from the graft donor. Both conserved end residues are part of each CDR3.

CDR3: CASSYFAEKEELFF
V: TRBV7-9

CDR3: CASSSHVTGGRVDTQYF
V: TRBV7-9

CDR3: CAWSVQGAGDTQYF
V: TRBV30

CDR3: CASSSPEVAGGTYEQYF
V: TRBV5-6

CDR3: CASSSPRTGAKPGNTIYF
V: TRBV7-9

CDR3: CASSERGAGANVLTF
V: TRBV28

CDR3: CASSSHRGSQGYTF
V: TRBV6-5

CDR3: CASSSVGATGELFF
V: TRBV9

CDR3: CASSYSPQGNYGYTF
V: TRBV6-5

CDR3: CASSIPGLAGTDTQYF
V: TRBV19

CDR3: CASSEGLDTGELFF
V: TRBV6-4

CDR3: CATGTGDYGYTF
V: TRBV28

CDR3: CASPSSGLVRSRGAVF
V: TRBV10-1

CDR3: CASSSWGSNQPQHF
V: TRBV6-6

CDR3: CASSYDRGGETQYF
V: TRBV6-5

CDR3: CASSLKNGFTYEQYF
V: TRBV27

CDR3: CASSGGDIPLEAFF
V: TRBV6-1

CDR3: CASSPANRGSYEQFF
V: TRBV25-1

CDR3: CASGVGVTDTQYF
V: TRBV6-6

CDR3: CASSYSEGMNTEAFF
V: TRBV6-6

CDR3: CSVHGYTDTQYF
V: TRBV29-1

CDR3: CASSYQGSSEQYF
V: TRBV6-5

CDR3: CATRGRNSNQPQHF
V: TRBV6-1

CDR3: CASSSIGQGPNTGELFF
V: TRBV11-3

CDR3: CASSPGLAGGYGSYNEQFF
V: TRBV7-3

CDR3: CASSLETSAQYEQYF
V: TRBV7-6